The clone carrying this T cell receptor (beta chain) has at least ten counts. These data belong to a study of regulatory T cells in long-lasting Graves disease. The time point was: newly diagnosed GD, antithyroid drugs for less than 3 months. The TCR library was prepared using RNA isolated from PBMCs. The junction had 10 bases not matched to a gene; V was cut back by 6 bases and J by 3 bases. The germline V gene has CDR1 SNHLY and CDR2 FYNNEI. This CDR3 spans 15 amino acids. Construction of TCR beta libraries relied on iRepertoire HTBI primers and on Arm-PCR targeting CDR3 regions. TCRdb fed the multiplex PCR reads into MiXCR, producing one record per CDR3 protein. The sample carries 250,000 or so distinct CDR3 sequences, around 19% recorded once. The data were also submitted as part of a second study, on T cells in Graves' hyperthyroidism and ophthalmopathy.

The clonotype originates from a young woman with Graves disease. The source material was peripheral blood mononuclear cells (PBMCs), sampled at new diagnosis, from a patient treated with antithyroid drugs. This rearrangement joins TRBV2 to TRBJ2-5; 7 bases are a match to TRBD2. Here the CDR3 reads CASRLTGGREETQYF. The CDR3 coding sequence is TGTGCCAGCAGGCTGACGGGGGGACGGGAAGAGACCCAGTACTTC.